The text below deals with one T cell receptor (beta chain). Its antigen is unknown. The data are from a study of T cell responses to AZD1222 COVID-19 vaccine. Study overall: Second-dose timings of about 4 or about 12 weeks were pooled. Study-level results: The donor group comprised mostly white British people and more females; the analysis possibly underestimated clonal diversity. Seropositive AZD1222 recipients at baseline numbered only five or six.

This CDR3 spans 13 amino acids. V lost 4 bases and J lost 0, with 9 bases in between. Per the germline V gene, CDR1 is SQVTM and CDR2 is ANQGSEA. Libraries were prepared by immunoSEQ multiplex PCR; TCRdb keeps only in-frame clonotypes and omits some of them. In the table there are around 100,000 clones, 92% of which are singletons. This clonotype was sampled from an adult in good health. The rearrangement links TRBV29-1 to TRBJ1-2, with D possibly matching TRBD1 (5 bases). Sequences were derived from peripheral blood, sampled on day 0 of AZD1222 vaccination. In DNA, the CDR3 is TGCAGCGTTGGGGACGCGGCTAACTATGGCTACACCTTC. It codes for CSVGDAANYGYTF.